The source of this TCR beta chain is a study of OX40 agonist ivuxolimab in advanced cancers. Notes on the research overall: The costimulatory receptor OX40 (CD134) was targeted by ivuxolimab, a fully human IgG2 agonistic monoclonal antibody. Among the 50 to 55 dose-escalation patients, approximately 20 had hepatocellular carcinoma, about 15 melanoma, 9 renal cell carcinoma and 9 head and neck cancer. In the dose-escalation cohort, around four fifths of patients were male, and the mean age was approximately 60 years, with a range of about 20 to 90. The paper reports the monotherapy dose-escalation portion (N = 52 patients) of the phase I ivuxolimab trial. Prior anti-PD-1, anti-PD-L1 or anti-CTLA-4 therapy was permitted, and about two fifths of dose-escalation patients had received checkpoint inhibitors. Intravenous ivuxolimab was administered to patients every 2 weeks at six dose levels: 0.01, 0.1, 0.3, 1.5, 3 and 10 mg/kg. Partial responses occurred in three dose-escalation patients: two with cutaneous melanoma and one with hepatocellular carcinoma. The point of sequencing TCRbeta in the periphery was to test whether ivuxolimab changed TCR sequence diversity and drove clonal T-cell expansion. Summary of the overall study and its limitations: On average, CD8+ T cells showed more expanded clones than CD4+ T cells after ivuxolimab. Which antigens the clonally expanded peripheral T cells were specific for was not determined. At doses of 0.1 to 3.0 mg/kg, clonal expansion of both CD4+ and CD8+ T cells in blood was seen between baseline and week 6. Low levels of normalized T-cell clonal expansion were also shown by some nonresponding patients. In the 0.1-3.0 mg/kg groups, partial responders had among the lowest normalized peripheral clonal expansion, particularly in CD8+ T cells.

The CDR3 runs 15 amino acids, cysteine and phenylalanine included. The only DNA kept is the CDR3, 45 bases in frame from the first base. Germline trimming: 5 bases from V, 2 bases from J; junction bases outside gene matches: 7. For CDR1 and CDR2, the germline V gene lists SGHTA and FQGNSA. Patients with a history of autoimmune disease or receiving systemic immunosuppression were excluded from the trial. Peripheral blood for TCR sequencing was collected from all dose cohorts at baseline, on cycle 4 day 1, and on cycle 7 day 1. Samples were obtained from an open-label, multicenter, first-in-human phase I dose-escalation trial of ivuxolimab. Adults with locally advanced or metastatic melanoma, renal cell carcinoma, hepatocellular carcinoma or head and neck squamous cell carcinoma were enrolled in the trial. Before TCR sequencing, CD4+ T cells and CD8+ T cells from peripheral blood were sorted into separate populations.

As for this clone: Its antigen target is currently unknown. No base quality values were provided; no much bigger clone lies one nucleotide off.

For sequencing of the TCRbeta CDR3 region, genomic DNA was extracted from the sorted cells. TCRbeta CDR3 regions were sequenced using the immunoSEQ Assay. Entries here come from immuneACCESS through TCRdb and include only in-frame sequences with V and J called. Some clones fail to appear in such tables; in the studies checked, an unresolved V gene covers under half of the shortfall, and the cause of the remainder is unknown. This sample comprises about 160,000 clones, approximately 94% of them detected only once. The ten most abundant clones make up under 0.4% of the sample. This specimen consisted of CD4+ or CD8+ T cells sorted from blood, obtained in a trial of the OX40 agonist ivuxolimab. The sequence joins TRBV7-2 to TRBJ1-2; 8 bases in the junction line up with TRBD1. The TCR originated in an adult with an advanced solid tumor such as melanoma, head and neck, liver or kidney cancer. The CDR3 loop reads CASSPMTGANYGYTF. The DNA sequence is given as TGTGCCAGCAGCCCCATGACAGGGGCGAACTATGGCTACACCTTC.